This T cell receptor (beta chain) was sequenced in a study of T cells in localized non-small cell lung cancer (dated by TCRdb to the early 2020s). Study-wide context: T cell repertoires of more than 200 early-stage NSCLC patients were analyzed, with tumors being compared against uninvolved tumor-adjacent lungs. All 250 or so NSCLC patients in the cohort were treatment-naive and had localized lung tumors that were resected. NSCLC patients had a mean age of approximately 66 years, and 120 to 150 were male and 107 female. General conclusions and limits of the study: Uninvolved tumor-adjacent lung showed the highest T cell clonality, higher than tumor, which suggests more focused antigenic responses in the uninvolved tumor-adjacent lung. Because multi-region tumor sequencing was not done, intratumor heterogeneity could not be ruled out. Longer overall survival was associated with higher T cell density in blood, whereas shorter survival was associated with higher clonality in adjacent lung. Since the design was exploratory, TCR variables were selected using unadjusted p-values with no false-discovery rate correction. A median of approximately 62 of the top 100 tumor clones turned up in the paired uninvolved adjacent lung, and 25 to 30 of those clones also ranked among the top 100 of that same adjacent lung.

On this clone: Its antigen remains unidentified. Per-base quality was not reported, and no clone a single base away is much larger than it.

V and J are trimmed by 6 bases and 0 bases, and the gene matches miss 12 bases of the junction. Measured from the cysteine to the phenylalanine, the CDR3 is 18 residues long. The CDR3 DNA has 54 bases and is translated from base 1. Per the germline V gene, MDHEN is the CDR1 and SYDVKM is the CDR2. TCR beta CDR3 regions were sequenced from DNA using the immunoSEQ Assay. The paper's processing steps were these. To compute T cell density, TCR beta template counts were normalized to usable DNA, which was estimated by amplifying housekeeping genes. Using the preseqR package, richness was estimated by extrapolating to 120,000 templates for tissue samples and 400,000 templates for PBMC samples. Clonality was defined as one minus Pielou's evenness. Differential abundance testing on productive amino-acid clonotypes, with a minimum total count of 5 and an alpha of 0.1, was used to identify tissue-enriched TCRs. The Jaccard Index and the Morisita Overlap Index were used to measure how much the repertoires overlapped between compartments. TCR beta CDR3s were clustered by GLIPH together with public tetramer-defined viral CDR3s, and at least three viral sequences plus V-gene enrichment were required for viral motifs. TCRdb retrieved this table from immuneACCESS and kept in-frame rearrangements only. Not all clones are present; in checked studies, unresolved V genes account for under half, and no reason is known for the remainder. The V and J calls and the clone size are those of that table, but D and trimming were determined from the DNA. Present in this sample are 65,000 to 90,000 clones, roughly 75% of which were seen just once. The top ten hold over 15% of the sample.

At diagnosis, tumor, uninvolved tumor-adjacent lung and peripheral blood were collected and then preserved as a mix of FFPE and fresh-frozen material. For TCR repertoire profiling, blood samples were analyzed in the form of peripheral blood mononuclear cells. This receptor was obtained from a man between 40 and 70 years old with stage II squamous cell lung carcinoma. The sample in question was PBMCs, obtained before any cancer treatment. The chain links TRBV28 with TRBJ2-7; a stretch of 12 junction bases matches TRBD2. The nucleotide sequence is given as TGTGCCAGCAGCGGCTGGACTAGCGGGACTATGCTCTCCTACGAGCAGTACTTC. Its translation is CASSGWTSGTMLSYEQYF.